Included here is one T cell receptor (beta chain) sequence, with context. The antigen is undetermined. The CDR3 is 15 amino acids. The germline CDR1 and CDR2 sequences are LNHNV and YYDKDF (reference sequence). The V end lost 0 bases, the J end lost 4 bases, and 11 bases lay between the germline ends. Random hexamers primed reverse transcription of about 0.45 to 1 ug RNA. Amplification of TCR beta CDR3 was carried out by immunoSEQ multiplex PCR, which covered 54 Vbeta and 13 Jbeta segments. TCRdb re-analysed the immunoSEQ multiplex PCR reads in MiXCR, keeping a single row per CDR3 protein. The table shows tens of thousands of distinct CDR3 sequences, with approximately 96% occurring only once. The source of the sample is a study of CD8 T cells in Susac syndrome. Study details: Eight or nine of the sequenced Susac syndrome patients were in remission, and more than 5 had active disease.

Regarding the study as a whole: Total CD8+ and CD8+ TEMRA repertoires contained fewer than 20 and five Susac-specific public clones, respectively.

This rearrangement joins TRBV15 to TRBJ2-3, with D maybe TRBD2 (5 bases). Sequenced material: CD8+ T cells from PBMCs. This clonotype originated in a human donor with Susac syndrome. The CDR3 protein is CATSRDRERSDTQYF. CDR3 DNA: TGTGCCACCAGCAGAGATCGGGAACGTTCAGATACGCAGTATTTT.